The 30 T cell receptor beta chains listed next were all sequenced from one sample in a study of blood T cell repertoires in COVID-19. Sequenced by immunoSEQ multiplex PCR; TCRdb stores in-frame clones only, minus some. Here the sample spans about 120,000 clones, 87% being singletons. The sequenced material came from peripheral blood. The source of these receptors is a human donor in a cohort sampled during active COVID-19.

The rearrangement uses TRBV5-8 and TRBJ2-2; 13 bases map to TRBD2. CDR1 SGHTS and CDR2 YDEGEE come from the germline V gene. Losses at the gene ends were 4 bases for V and 4 bases for J; bases not matched to a gene: 7. The CDR3 consists of 17 residues. The chain's CDR3 is CASSLWGLAGSTGELFF. The CDR3 bases are TGTGCCAGCAGCCTATGGGGACTAGCGGGATCCACCGGGGAGCTGTTTTTT. Full variable domain (missing parts from reference TRBV5-8 and TRBJ2-2): EAGVTQSPTHLIKTRGQQATLRCSPISGHTSVYWYQQALGLGLQFLLWYDEGEERNRGNFPPRFSGRQFPNYSSELNVNALELEDSALYLCASSLWGLAGSTGELFFGEGSRLTVL.

This clone was observed a single time. This chain uses TRBV7-9 with TRBJ2-1, with 8 bases fitting TRBD2. Trimming took 10 bases from V and 4 from J; bases not matched to a gene: 9. The CDR3 sequence is 14 residues long. Germline V gene lookup returns CDR1 SEHNR and CDR2 FQNEAQ (reference sequence). CDR3 protein: CATSGTRGYNEQFF. CDR3 DNA sequence: TGTGCCACCTCCGGGACTAGGGGTTACAATGAGCAGTTCTTC.

The chain employs TRBV4-2 and TRBJ2-5; the match to TRBD1 covers 9 bases. With 3 bases clipped from V and 2 bases from J, the junction kept 4 bases outside the gene matches. Germline loops: CDR1 LGHNA, CDR2 YNFKEQ. This CDR3 spans 15 amino acids. The CDR3 reads CASSQGDRAQETQYF. The CDR3 coding sequence is TGTGCCAGCAGCCAGGGGGACAGGGCGCAAGAGACCCAGTACTTC.

The table lists this clone with a few counts. The CDR3: CASSKVRTPKNQPQHF. The CDR3 nucleotides are TGTGCCAGCAGCAAAGTACGGACACCCAAAAATCAGCCCCAGCATTTT. V is TRBV21-1 and J is TRBJ1-5; TRBD1, the table's D call, was not compared with the DNA. TRBV21-1 constitutes a pseudogene. CDR3 length: 16 residues.

The rearrangement joins TRBV5-1 to TRBJ1-6; D unclear. Germline loops: CDR1 SGHRS, CDR2 YFSETQ. The CDR3 totals 15 residues. The V and J ends lost 1 base and 7 bases respectively, with 12 bases between them. CDR3 DNA: TGCGCCAGCAGCTTGTTGGAGGGCCAAAATTCACCCCTCCACTTT. Translating gives CASSLLEGQNSPLHF.

The chain joins TRBV14 to TRBJ2-5, with D perhaps matching TRBD2 (5 bases). Trimming removed 0 bases at V and 5 bases at J, with 13 bases between. The CDR3 runs 15 residues. The germline CDR1 and CDR2 sequences are SGHDN and FVKESK. The CDR3 nucleotides read TGTGCCAGCAGCCAAGATTGGGCTAGCTCGGAGACCCAGTACTTC. Protein sequence: CASSQDWASSETQYF. The full variable domain, its missing parts supplied by reference TRBV14 and TRBJ2-5, is EAGVTQFPSHSVIEKGQTVTLRCDPISGHDNLYWYRRVMGKEIKFLLHFVKESKQDESGMPNNRFLAERTGGTYSTLKVQPAELEDSGVYFCASSQDWASSETQYFGPGTRLLVL.

V is TRBV12-3 or TRBV12-4 and J is TRBJ2-3; tentative D call: TRBD2 (5 bases). This CDR3 spans 11 amino acids. The V gene lost 3 bases and the J gene lost 9 bases, with 7 bases spanning the gap. CDR3 loop: CASSFRETQYF. The DNA of the CDR3 is TGTGCCAGCAGTTTTCGGGAAACGCAGTATTTT.

The CDR3 region is CASSIENAWGAYEQYF. CDR3 in DNA: TGTGCCAGTAGTATAGAAAATGCGTGGGGAGCCTACGAGCAGTACTTC. V is TRBV19 and J is TRBJ2-7; TRBD2 is a possible D gene (5 bases). CDR3 length: 16 amino acids. The germline V and J ends were trimmed by 0 bases and 2 bases, with 14 bases remaining between them. Germline assignment: CDR1 LNHDA and CDR2 SQIVND (reference sequence).

This chain joins TRBV23-1 and TRBJ1-1; D not certain. TRBV23-1 is annotated as an ORF whose role is uncertain. The CDR3 contains 13 residues. V was trimmed by 4 bases and J by 5 bases, leaving 11 bases between them. The chain's CDR3 is CASSLNQATEAFF. The CDR3, as DNA: TGCGCCAGCAGTCTAAATCAGGCGACTGAAGCTTTCTTT.

This clone was found once. This chain joins TRBV7-9 and TRBJ1-5; D may be TRBD1 (6 bases). Trimming took 5 bases from V and 5 from J, leaving 10 bases between them. The CDR3 is 13 amino acids. Germline CDR1 and CDR2: SEHNR and FQNEAQ (reference sequence). The CDR3 bases are TGTGCCAGCAGCCCAGGGGCCCATCAGCCCCAGCATTTT. Amino acids: CASSPGAHQPQHF.

This clone was seen only once. The V and J genes are TRBV10-2 and TRBJ2-1; 12 bases fit TRBD2. Looked up from germline, CDR1 is WSHSY and CDR2 is SAAADI. Unmatched junction bases numbered 13, after V lost 6 bases and J lost 10 bases. The CDR3 extends over 16 amino acids. The CDR3 DNA reads TGCGCCAGCAGAGCCCAGGGACTAGCGGGTGGTAAGGAGCAGTTCTTC. The encoded protein is CASRAQGLAGGKEQFF.

This chain connects TRBV4-1 to TRBJ1-5; the match to TRBD1 covers 9 bases. The germline CDR1 and CDR2 sequences are MGHRA and YSYEKL. The CDR3 spans 16 residues. V lost 5 bases and J lost 1; bases outside the gene matches: 6. The CDR3 nucleotides are TGCGCCAGCAGCGGGACAGGGTCCCGCAGCAATCAGCCCCAGCATTTT. This gives the protein CASSGTGSRSNQPQHF.

The V call is TRBV11-3, the J call TRBJ2-3; the match to TRBD1 covers 7 bases. In germline, CDR1 is SGHNT, CDR2 YENEEA. With 10 bases clipped from V and 7 bases from J, the junction kept 14 bases outside the gene matches. The length of the CDR3 is 14 residues. In DNA, the CDR3 is TGTGCCATCAAGGGGGCCAGCAATCAAAATACGCAGTATTTT. Protein product: CAIKGASNQNTQYF.

CDR3 loop: CASSLGRDSYGYTF. The CDR3 coding sequence is TGTGCCAGCAGCTTAGGACGGGACAGCTACGGCTACACCTTC. The chain is built from TRBV7-2 and TRBJ1-2; 7 bases align to TRBD1. Per germline, CDR1 SGHTA and CDR2 FQGNSA. This CDR3 region has 14 residues. Trimming removed 1 base from V and 8 bases from J; junction bases left unmatched: 7.

This chain uses TRBV5-1 with TRBJ2-7; 9 bases are a match to TRBD1. Trimming removed 3 bases from V and 1 base from J; junction bases left unmatched: 8. Germline values: CDR1 SGHRS, CDR2 YFSETQ. The CDR3 spans 16 residues. The CDR3 DNA reads TGCGCCAGCAGCTCGCAGGGGACAGGGCAGTCCTACGAGCAGTACTTC. Translated, it gives CASSSQGTGQSYEQYF.

This rearrangement joins TRBV30 to TRBJ1-2; a weak D match, TRBD1 (6 bases). The germline V gene encodes CDR1 GTSNPN and CDR2 SVGIG (reference sequence). The CDR3 contains 14 residues. Trimming took off 7 bases at V and 5 bases at J, with 20 bases between the two ends. The CDR3 sequence is CAYILPGHQYGYTF. The CDR3 DNA reads TGTGCCTACATCCTCCCGGGACATCAATATGGCTACACCTTC.

The CDR3 nucleotides are TGTGCCAGCAGCTTGGAGCGGGGGACTAGCTTAGAGACCCAGTACTTC. This sequence encodes CASSLERGTSLETQYF. The chain links TRBV5-6 to TRBJ2-5, with 9 bases that match TRBD2. Germline-derived CDR1 and CDR2 are SGHDT and YYEEEE. With V trimmed by 0 bases and J by 4 bases, 7 bases remained unmatched. CDR3 length: 16 amino acids.

This sequence joins TRBV5-4 and TRBJ1-2, with D tentatively TRBD1 (6 bases). V was cut by 4 bases and J by 5 bases, with 12 bases left in between. This CDR3 contains 13 residues. Per the germline V gene, CDR1 is SGHNT and CDR2 is YYREEE (reference sequence). The DNA of the CDR3 is TGTGCCAGCAGCCCCGGACAGAGGTATGGCTACACCTTC. Its translation is CASSPGQRYGYTF.

The chain carries TRBV4-2 and TRBJ1-3; TRBD1 matches at 8 bases. Germline V gene data show CDR1 as LGHNA and CDR2 as YNFKEQ. V shed 5 bases, J shed 8 bases, and the junction held 14 bases outside the gene matches. The CDR3 consists of 16 residues. Here the CDR3 reads CASSYRPDRVEDTIYF. The CDR3 region has the DNA TGTGCCAGCAGCTACAGACCGGACAGGGTGGAGGACACCATATATTTT.

The chain combines TRBV18 with TRBJ1-2; D not certain. This CDR3 is built from 15 residues. Between the trimmed V and J ends, which lost 2 bases and 2 bases, there was a span of 12 bases. Germline loops: CDR1 KGHSH, CDR2 LQKENI. CDR3: CASSPSSPRNYGYTF. The CDR3 DNA sequence: TGTGCCAGCTCACCAAGTAGCCCAAGGAACTATGGCTACACCTTC. The complete variable domain, with remaining parts taken from reference TRBV18 and TRBJ1-2, reads NAGVMQNPRHLVRRRGQEARLRCSPMKGHSHVYWYRQLPEEGLKFMVYLQKENIIDESGMPKERFSAEFPKEGPSILRIQQVVRGDSAAYFCASSPSSPRNYGYTFGSGTRLTVV.

The V and J genes are TRBV27 and TRBJ1-2; D is unresolved. V lost 6 bases and J 7 bases, leaving 15 bases between the germline ends. This CDR3 has 13 residues. Germline V gene lookup returns CDR1 MNHEY and CDR2 SMNVEV (reference sequence). The CDR3 reads CASRSTGRSGYTF. The DNA for the CDR3 is TGTGCCAGCAGATCAACGGGTCGGTCTGGCTACACCTTC.

The chain carries TRBV11-2 and TRBJ1-6; the D gene is possibly TRBD1 (5 bases). Trimming left V 5 bases short and J 9 bases short, with 17 bases between. The germline CDR1 and CDR2 sequences are SGHAT and FQNNGV. CDR3 length equals 15 residues. The chain's CDR3 is CASSATQGDRSPLHF. CDR3 DNA: TGTGCCAGCAGCGCTACCCAGGGTGATCGTTCACCCCTCCACTTT.

The V call is TRBV7-9, the J call TRBJ2-5; no clear D gene. The ends were cut back, 4 bases at V and 1 base at J, with 13 bases in the middle. Looked up from germline, CDR1 is SEHNR and CDR2 is FQNEAQ (reference sequence). The length of the CDR3 is 15 residues. CDR3 protein: CASSYQTVVQETQYF. In DNA form, the CDR3 reads TGTGCCAGCAGCTATCAAACAGTAGTCCAAGAGACCCAGTACTTC.

The chain couples TRBV11-3 to TRBJ2-7; D is perhaps TRBD2 (6 bases). This CDR3 has 14 amino acids. In germline, CDR1 is SGHNT, CDR2 YENEEA. The V end was cut by 5 bases, the J end by 6 bases, with 17 bases between. The CDR3 nucleotides read TGTGCCAGCAGCCAAAGGGTCCGGGGAGGCGAGCAGTACTTC. Protein: CASSQRVRGGEQYF.

The chain carries TRBV19 and TRBJ2-1; 9 bases match TRBD1. Germline V gene data show CDR1 as LNHDA and CDR2 as SQIVND (reference sequence). The CDR3 totals 17 residues. J lost 2 bases, V lost 4 bases, and 9 bases had no gene match. The CDR3 is CASSTITTGGTYNEQFF. In DNA, the CDR3 is TGTGCCAGTAGTACAATTACAACAGGGGGCACCTACAATGAGCAGTTCTTC.

This clone was counted a few times. CDR3 nucleotides: TGTGCCAGCAGTGACTATACGGGGGGCGGGAATGAGCAGTTCTTC. Its translation: CASSDYTGGGNEQFF. This rearrangement joins TRBV6-4 to TRBJ2-1; D possibly corresponds to TRBD2 (7 bases). The CDR3 has 15 residues. Trimming shortened V by 1 base and J by 7 bases, and 14 bases separated the two germline ends. Germline V lookup: CDR1 MRHNA, CDR2 SNTAGT.

The V call is TRBV2, the J call TRBJ2-1; the match to TRBD2 covers 10 bases. V trimming: 2 bases; J trimming: 6 bases; junction bases outside the gene matches: 4. Germline V gene sequence: CDR1 SNHLY, CDR2 FYNNEI. This CDR3 has 15 amino acids. In DNA, the CDR3 is TGTGCCAGCAGTGAACTGTCTAGCGGGAGCAATGAGCAGTTCTTC. Protein sequence: CASSELSSGSNEQFF.

This chain joins TRBV10-1 and TRBJ2-4; 7 positions match TRBD1. The junction had 9 bases not matched to a gene; V was cut back by 4 bases and J by 6 bases. CDR3 length: 15 amino acids. CDR1 WNHNN and CDR2 SYGVQD come from the germline V gene (reference sequence). CDR3: CASSANTGALNIQYF. The CDR3 DNA is TGCGCCAGCAGTGCTAATACAGGGGCGTTAAACATTCAGTACTTC.

The chain links TRBV13 to TRBJ2-3; D gene ambiguous. The CDR3 is 15 residues long. The germline V gene has CDR1 PRHDT and CDR2 FYEKMQ (reference sequence). V lost 5 bases and J lost 2, with 14 bases in between. The CDR3 sequence: CASSRSGSPTDTQYF. DNA of the CDR3: TGTGCCAGCAGCCGCTCCGGGTCCCCCACAGATACGCAGTATTTT.

The chain joins TRBV11-2 to TRBJ2-5, with 9 bases that match TRBD1. CDR3 length: 16 amino acids. The V gene end was trimmed by 1 base and the J gene end by 2 bases; junction bases not matched to a gene: 5. Germline CDR1 is SGHAT and CDR2 is FQNNGV. The CDR3 sequence is CASSLGPGQGQETQYF. The DNA of the CDR3 is TGTGCCAGCAGCTTAGGACCCGGACAGGGGCAAGAGACCCAGTACTTC.